A selection of T cell receptor beta chains follows, all from one sample in a study of identical twins. TCRdb processed the 5' RACE reads anew with MiXCR; each CDR3 protein has one entry. The table lists around 1.7 million distinct CDR3 sequences, around 29% of them singletons, with 0.25% to 0.3% in the top ten. The source material was cord blood. These receptors came from a newborn girl in good health. Both conserved end residues are part of each CDR3. Fields, in order: D gene, V gene, clone size, J gene, CDR3 DNA, CDR3 protein. The D gene is left open where the match is weak. Size is stated for part of the rows, as once, few or many counts, or as a class when the clone is expanded.

NA	TRBV16	NA	TRBJ1-2	TGTGCCAGCAGCCAATCGTTAGACATCTATGGCTGCACCTTC	CASSQSLDIYGCTF
NA	TRBV7-8	few	TRBJ1-1	TGTGCCAGCATAGGGGGAAAAGCAACCGGTGAAGCTTTCTTT	CASIGGKATGEAFF
NA	TRBV5-8	NA	TRBJ1-5	TGTGCCAGCAGCTTCCCTGGACCTGTTTATAGCAATCAGCCCCAGCATTTT	CASSFPGPVYSNQPQHF
TRBD1	TRBV20-1	NA	TRBJ2-5	TGCAGTGCTAGAGAGTGGACAGGCGGGACCCAGTACTTC	CSAREWTGGTQYF
TRBD1	TRBV29-1	few	TRBJ1-1	TGCAGCCTAGGGCAGGGGGCATCCGAAGCTTTCTTT	CSLGQGASEAFF
NA	TRBV2	NA	TRBJ2-7	TGTGCCAGCAGTGAATGGGCAGGCAGGTCCTACGAGCAGTACTTC	CASSEWAGRSYEQYF
NA	TRBV18	NA	TRBJ2-7	TGTGCCAGCTCACTCGTAACCTCGGACGAGCAGTACTTC	CASSLVTSDEQYF
TRBD2	TRBV7-9	NA	TRBJ2-1	TGTGCCAGCAGCTTCCTGGTGAGCGGGGCTAGGATTGAGCAGTTCTTC	CASSFLVSGARIEQFF
NA	TRBV6-2/TRBV6-3	NA	TRBJ2-7	TGTGCCAGCAGTTACTCGGCAGAGAGCTCCTACGAGCAGTACTTC	CASSYSAESSYEQYF
NA	TRBV20-1	NA	TRBJ2-1	TGCAGTGCTAGAGAGGCGGGGGCGACCTACAATGAGCAGTTCTTC	CSAREAGATYNEQFF
TRBD1	TRBV12-3/TRBV12-4	NA	TRBJ1-3	TGTGCCAGCAGACAGGGGATTAACACCATATATTTT	CASRQGINTIYF
TRBD2	TRBV7-9	NA	TRBJ2-3	TGTGCCAGCTGTTTGTGGGTAGCGGGTGACACAGATACGCAGTATTTT	CASCLWVAGDTDTQYF
NA	TRBV6-5	NA	TRBJ2-1	TGTGCCAGCAGTTACTCGATAGGACAGTGGCCTCTGAATGAGCAGTTCTTC	CASSYSIGQWPLNEQFF
NA	TRBV7-2	NA	TRBJ2-3	TGTGCCAGCAGCTTAGTCCCCACTAGGGGGGAGACGCAGTATTTT	CASSLVPTRGETQYF
NA	TRBV28	NA	TRBJ2-7	TGTGCCAGCAGTCCAGAAGACCCGACCGGTGGCTCCTACAATGAGCAGTACTTC	CASSPEDPTGGSYNEQYF
TRBD2	TRBV7-9	NA	TRBJ2-7	TGTGCCAGCAGCGCCGGGACTAGAGTGAATGAGCAGTACTTC	CASSAGTRVNEQYF
NA	TRBV7-2	few	TRBJ2-3	TGTGCCAGCAGGCTCCCTCGGACAGACACAGATACGCAGTATTTT	CASRLPRTDTDTQYF
TRBD1	TRBV5-1	NA	TRBJ1-2	TGCGCCAGCAGCATAGGACAGGGGAACTATGGCTACACCTTC	CASSIGQGNYGYTF
NA	TRBV5-5	NA	TRBJ2-3	TGTGCCAGCAGCTTGGTGTACCACAGGGGCACAGATACGCAGTATTTT	CASSLVYHRGTDTQYF
NA	TRBV9	few	TRBJ2-1	TGTGCCAGCAGCGTATCCCCGGGACTCTACAATGAGCAGTTCTTC	CASSVSPGLYNEQFF
TRBD1	TRBV28	NA	TRBJ2-5	TGTGCCAGCCTCCCGCCAACAGGGGGCGAAATTACAGGGGCCCAGTACTTC	CASLPPTGGEITGAQYF
NA	TRBV28	NA	TRBJ2-1	TGTGCCAGCAGTTTAGCTAGCATCAACAATGAGCAGTTCTTC	CASSLASINNEQFF
TRBD1	TRBV10-3	NA	TRBJ2-7	TGTGCCATCAGTGGTTCGCCGGGACAGAGTTTAGGGGAGCAGTACTTC	CAISGSPGQSLGEQYF
TRBD2	TRBV3-1	NA	TRBJ2-1	TGTGCCAGCAGCCGCCAACTAGCGGGGGATAATGAGCAGTTCTTC	CASSRQLAGDNEQFF
TRBD2	TRBV24-1	NA	TRBJ2-1	TGTGCCACCAGTGATTTTCGGCGGGAGGGAAAGTTCTTC	CATSDFRREGKFF
TRBD2	TRBV6-2/TRBV6-3	NA	TRBJ2-3	TGTGCCAGCAGTTACCTACAAAGACTAGCGGGGGACCTCTATAGCACAGATACGCAGTATTTT	CASSYLQRLAGDLYSTDTQYF
TRBD1	TRBV2	few	TRBJ2-5	TGTGCCAGCAACAGGGGGCTTACGCACAGTCAAGAGACCCAGTACTTC	CASNRGLTHSQETQYF
NA	TRBV27	NA	TRBJ1-3	TGTGCCAGCAGCGACAGGGGAAACACCATATATTTT	CASSDRGNTIYF
NA	TRBV7-6	few	TRBJ2-7	TGTGCCAGCAGTTCAAGTCGGGACGGCTACGAGCAGTACTTC	CASSSSRDGYEQYF
NA	TRBV7-9	once	TRBJ2-3	TGTGCCAGCAGCTTTTACCCGGAGGGCGTTAACACAGATACGCAGTATTTT	CASSFYPEGVNTDTQYF
NA	TRBV20-1	few	TRBJ2-1	TGCAGTGCTAGGGGTTTGGTAGCGGCTTACAATGAGCAGTTCTTC	CSARGLVAAYNEQFF
NA	TRBV4-1	few	TRBJ2-7	TGCGCCAGCAGCCAAGGCTTTAGGGGGAACGAGCAGTACTTC	CASSQGFRGNEQYF
NA	TRBV20-1	few	TRBJ2-7	TGCAGTGCGCGACAGGACTCCTACGAGCAGTACTTC	CSARQDSYEQYF
NA	TRBV12-3/TRBV12-4	few	TRBJ2-6	TGTGCCAGCAAACCCTGGGGGCATCCGGGCAAAAGGGTCCCTGGGGCCAACGTCCTGACTTTC	CASKPWGHPGKRVPGANVLTF
NA	TRBV19	NA	TRBJ2-4	TGTGCCAGTAGTATAGCGGGGGTTAACATTCAGTACTTC	CASSIAGVNIQYF
NA	TRBV18	NA	TRBJ2-3	TGTGCCAGCTCAAAACGGCACCTCACAGATACGCAGTATTTT	CASSKRHLTDTQYF
TRBD1	TRBV3-1	NA	TRBJ2-7	TGTGCCAGCAGCCAAGATCTCAGGGGGTATGCCGAGCAGTACTTC	CASSQDLRGYAEQYF
TRBD2	TRBV4-1	few	TRBJ2-7	TGCGCCAGCAGCCAATCACTAGCGGGAGTCTCCTACGAGCAGTACTTC	CASSQSLAGVSYEQYF
NA	TRBV28	NA	TRBJ2-1	TGTGCCAGCAGTTACCCCGGGGGAAATGAGCAGTTCTTC	CASSYPGGNEQFF
NA	TRBV29-1	NA	TRBJ2-7	TGCAGCGCGGTGCAGGGTAAAGTCTACGAGCAGTACTTC	CSAVQGKVYEQYF